The sequence of this T cell receptor beta chain was determined in a study of radiotherapy plus CTLA-4 blockade in lung cancer. Produced via immunoSEQ multiplex PCR; TCRdb's table is partial and in-frame only. The profile shows tens of thousands of clones, approximately 76% of them singletons. The CDR3 extends over 15 amino acids. The V gene end was trimmed by 1 base and the J gene end by 8 bases; junction bases not matched to a gene: 9. The germline CDR1 and CDR2 sequences are SGHAT and FQNNGV. The chain combines TRBV11-2 with TRBJ1-2; 8 positions match TRBD1. The source is a human donor with non-small cell lung cancer who had stable disease on radiotherapy plus ipilimumab. Specimen: peripheral blood, collected from a patient treated with radiotherapy plus ipilimumab. CDR3 bases: TGTGCCAGCAGCTTAGCCCTGCCAGGGGGCTACGGCTACACCTTC. Translation: CASSLALPGGYGYTF.